The source of this T cell receptor beta chain is a study of identical twins. Overall study findings and caveats: The degree of excess twin sharing was weaker in beta out-of-frame sequences.

The CDR3 has 14 amino acids. The germline V gene encodes CDR1 SGHNT and CDR2 YENEEA. The V gene lost 0 bases and the J gene lost 2 bases, with 7 bases spanning the gap. Via MiXCR, TCRdb re-called the 5' RACE reads, giving one row per CDR3 protein. Found here are around 340,000 distinct CDR3 sequences, around 9.7% of them singletons; the top ten hold 8% to 10%. Remarks on this clonotype: Antigen specificity is unknown.

The specimen sequenced was naive T cells sorted from blood. The chain is built from TRBV11-3 and TRBJ2-5; D remains unclear. The TCR was taken from a woman aged 50 to 65 in good health. CDR3 in amino acids: CASSLEPSQETQYF. Here the CDR3 DNA reads TGTGCCAGCAGCTTAGAACCTTCTCAAGAGACCCAGTACTTC.